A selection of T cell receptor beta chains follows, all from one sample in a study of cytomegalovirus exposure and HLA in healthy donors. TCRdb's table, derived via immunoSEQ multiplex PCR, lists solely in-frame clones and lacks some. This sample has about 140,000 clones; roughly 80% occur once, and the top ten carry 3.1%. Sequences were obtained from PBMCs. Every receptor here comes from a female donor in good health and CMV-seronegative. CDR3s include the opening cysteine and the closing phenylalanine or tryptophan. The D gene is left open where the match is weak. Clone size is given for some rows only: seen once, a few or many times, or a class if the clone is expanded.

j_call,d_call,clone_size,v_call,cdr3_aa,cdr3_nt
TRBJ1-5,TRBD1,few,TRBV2,CASSDPTGTDSNQPQHF,TGTGCCAGCAGTGACCCAACCGGGACAGATAGCAATCAGCCCCAGCATTTT
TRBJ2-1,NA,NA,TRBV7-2,CASTLQAGYNEQFF,TGTGCCAGCACCCTCCAAGCAGGGTACAATGAGCAGTTCTTC
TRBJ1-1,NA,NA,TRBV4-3,CASSQFLNTEAFF,TGCGCCAGCAGCCAATTTCTTAACACTGAAGCTTTCTTT
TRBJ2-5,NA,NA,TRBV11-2,CASSLARMAGTQYF,TGTGCCAGCAGCTTAGCAAGGATGGCGGGGACCCAGTACTTC
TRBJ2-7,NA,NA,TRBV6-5,CASSRGPEVGEQYF,TGTGCCAGCAGCCGAGGCCCTGAGGTTGGGGAGCAGTACTTC
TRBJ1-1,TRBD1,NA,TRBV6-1,CASSDGTETEAFF,TGTGCCAGCAGTGATGGGACAGAGACTGAAGCTTTCTTT
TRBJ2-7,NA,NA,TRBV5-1,CASSYQGPRSYEQYF,TGCGCCAGCAGCTATCAGGGGCCCCGCTCCTACGAGCAGTACTTC
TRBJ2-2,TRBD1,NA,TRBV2,CASSGTGGELFF,TGTGCCAGCAGCGGGACAGGCGGGGAGCTGTTTTTT
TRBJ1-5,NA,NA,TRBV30,CAWSVLGSQPQHF,TGTGCCTGGAGTGTACTAGGGAGTCAGCCCCAGCATTTT
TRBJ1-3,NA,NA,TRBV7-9,CASSLVGGQSSGNTIYF,TGTGCCAGCAGCTTAGTGGGCGGGCAGAGCTCTGGAAACACCATATATTTT
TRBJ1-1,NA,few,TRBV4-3,CASSQESRGRAFF,TGCGCCAGCAGCCAAGAATCTCGAGGGAGAGCTTTCTTT
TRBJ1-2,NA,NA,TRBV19,CASSQGISYTF,TGTGCCAGTTCCCAGGGGATTAGCTACACCTTC
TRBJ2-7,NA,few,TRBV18,CASSPGAGRYEQYF,TGTGCCAGCTCACCAGGGGCGGGGCGGTACGAGCAGTACTTC
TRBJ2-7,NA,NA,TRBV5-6,CASSLGGNVMKQYF,TGTGCCAGCAGCTTAGGGGGAAATGTGATGAAGCAGTACTTC
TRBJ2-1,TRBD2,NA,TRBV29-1,CSVAGTGGDEQFF,TGCAGCGTGGCCGGGACGGGAGGCGATGAGCAGTTCTTC
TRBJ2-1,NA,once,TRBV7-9,CSSSWAQQDPSSNEQFF,TGTTCCAGCAGCTGGGCCCAACAGGACCCTAGTAGCAATGAGCAGTTCTTC
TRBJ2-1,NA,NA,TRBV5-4,CASSADSSSYNEQFF,TGTGCCAGCAGCGCCGACAGCAGCTCCTACAATGAGCAGTTCTTC
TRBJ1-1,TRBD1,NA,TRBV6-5,CASSLDRGNTEAFF,TGTGCCAGCAGTTTGGACAGGGGGAACACTGAAGCTTTCTTT
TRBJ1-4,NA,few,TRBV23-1,CASSQGRRPEGEKLFF,TGCGCCAGCAGTCAAGGACGTAGGCCGGAGGGGGAAAAACTGTTTTTT
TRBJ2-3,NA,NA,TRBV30,CAGKTSFNQYF,TGTGCCGGTAAAACTAGCTTTAATCAGTATTTT
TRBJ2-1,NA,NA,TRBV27,CASSLRGGEWNEQFF,TGTGCCAGCAGTTTAAGGGGGGGCGAGTGGAATGAGCAGTTCTTC
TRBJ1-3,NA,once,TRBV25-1,CASSDPAGPQNTIYF,TGTGCCAGCAGTGACCCCGCGGGACCCCAGAACACCATATATTTT
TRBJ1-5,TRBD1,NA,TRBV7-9,CASSPRTGPPRHF,TGTGCCAGCAGCCCAAGGACAGGGCCCCCGAGACATTTT
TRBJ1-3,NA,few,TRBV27,CASSPSRQTSSGNTIYF,TGTGCCAGCAGTCCCTCACGACAGACTAGCTCTGGAAACACCATATATTTT
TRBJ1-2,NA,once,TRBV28,CASSLGGYGYTF,TGTGCCAGCAGTTTGGGGGGCTATGGCTACACCTTC
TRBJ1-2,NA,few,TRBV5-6,CASTQGFPISNYGYTF,TGTGCCAGCACTCAGGGATTTCCAATCAGTAACTATGGCTACACCTTC
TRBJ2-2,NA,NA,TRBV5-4,CVWGRSRRTGELFF,TGTGTTTGGGGCCGCTCGAGAAGGACCGGGGAGCTGTTTTTT
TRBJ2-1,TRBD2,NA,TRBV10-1,CASSEPGTSGRGNEQFF,TGCGCCAGCAGTGAGCCCGGGACTAGCGGGAGAGGTAATGAGCAGTTCTTC
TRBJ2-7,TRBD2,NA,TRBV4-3,CASSLGGDKRDEQYF,TGCGCCAGCAGCCTGGGGGGGGATAAAAGAGACGAGCAGTACTTC
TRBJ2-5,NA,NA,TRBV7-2,CASSPESDRIETQYF,TGTGCCAGCAGCCCGGAGAGTGATCGCATCGAGACCCAGTACTTC
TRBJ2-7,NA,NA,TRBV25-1,CASSESPKTGGEQYF,TGTGCCAGCAGTGAAAGCCCGAAAACGGGCGGGGAGCAGTACTTC
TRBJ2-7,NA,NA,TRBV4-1,CASSPRRQGYEQYF,TGCGCCAGCAGCCCCCGTAGGCAGGGCTACGAGCAGTACTTC
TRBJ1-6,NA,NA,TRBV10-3,CAIGQDGNSPLHF,TGTGCCATCGGCCAAGACGGGAATTCACCCCTCCACTTT
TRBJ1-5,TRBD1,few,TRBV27,CASSSRDRANQPQHF,TGTGCCAGCAGTTCCCGGGACAGAGCCAATCAGCCCCAGCATTTT
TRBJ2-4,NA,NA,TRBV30,CAWSAGPFSIQYF,TGTGCCTGGAGTGCCGGTCCCTTTAGCATTCAGTACTTC
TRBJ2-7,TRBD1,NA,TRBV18,CASSLADRGPAYEQYF,TGTGCCAGCTCACTAGCGGACAGGGGACCGGCCTACGAGCAGTACTTC
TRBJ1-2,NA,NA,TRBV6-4,CASSEVGGYGYTF,TGTGCCAGCAGTGAAGTGGGAGGTTATGGCTACACCTTC
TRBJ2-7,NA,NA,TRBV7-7,CASSPSDTFLDEQYF,TGTGCTAGCAGCCCTTCGGACACCTTTCTCGACGAGCAGTACTTC
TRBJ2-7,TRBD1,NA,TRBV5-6,CASSFDREFSEQYF,TGTGCCAGCAGCTTTGACAGGGAATTCTCCGAGCAGTACTTC
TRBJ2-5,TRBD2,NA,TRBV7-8,CASSFPLLAGKETQYF,TGTGCCAGCAGCTTTCCCTTGCTAGCGGGCAAAGAGACCCAGTACTTC
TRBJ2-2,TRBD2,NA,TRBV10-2,CASTLGLAGGNTGELFF,TGCGCCAGCACCTTAGGACTAGCGGGGGGGAACACCGGGGAGCTGTTTTTT
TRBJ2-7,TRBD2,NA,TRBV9,CASSVGTSVNEQYF,TGTGCCAGCAGCGTCGGGACTAGTGTGAACGAGCAGTACTTC
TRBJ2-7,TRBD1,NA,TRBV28,CASRTTGQGNPYEQYF,TGTGCCAGCAGAACCACCGGACAGGGTAATCCCTACGAGCAGTACTTC